Listed below are T cell receptor beta chains from one sample, sequenced in a study of blood T cells in healthy people across ages. TCRdb processed the 5' RACE reads anew with MiXCR; each CDR3 protein has one entry. The data contain about 670,000 distinct CDR3 sequences, around two fifths of them singletons. Sequencing was performed on blood. These receptors came from a man of 80 years or more in good health. Both conserved end residues are trimmed from each CDR3.

V	J	length	CDR3
TRBV25-1	TRBJ2-2	12	ASRKSGITGELF
TRBV6-5	TRBJ2-1	13	ASEPSGMSGNEQF
TRBV20-1	NA	11	SARVGNIYEQY
TRBV11-2	TRBJ2-1	13	ASSLEGALGNEQF
TRBV6-6	TRBJ2-4	11	ASSYSRLGERY
TRBV6-5	TRBJ2-3	13	ASSYRSGGTDTQY
TRBV12-3/TRBV12-4	TRBJ2-3	13	ASSDLAGRTDTQY
TRBV2	TRBJ2-5	12	ASARPLVGETQY
TRBV24-1	TRBJ2-3	10	ATSVPTDTQY
TRBV6-2/TRBV6-3	TRBJ2-7	13	ASSYYGQGAHEQY
TRBV5-6	TRBJ1-4	13	ASSLATGINEKLF
TRBV21-1	TRBJ2-1	13	ASSGPDRGHNEQF
TRBV7-2	TRBJ1-1	13	ASSLGWTGNTEAF
TRBV7-9	TRBJ1-1	13	ASSSTRGGRTEAF
TRBV3-1	TRBJ2-3	15	ASSQGGGLAGTDTQY
TRBV20-1	TRBJ2-5	11	SAARVGQETQY